These 8 T cell receptor beta chains were all obtained from the same sample, sequenced in a study of blood T cells in healthy people across ages. Primers used in a second PCR of roughly 7 to 12 cycles were a sample-barcoded 5' primer and a J-beta primer mix. Using its own MiXCR run on the 5' RACE reads, TCRdb lists one record per CDR3 protein. The sample shows 800,000 to 950,000 distinct CDR3 sequences, roughly 28% of them seen only once. This same sample was also taken into another study, of T cells of mothers and their children.

The sequencing sample was made of blood. All receptors come from a woman aged 40 to 49 in good health.

This clonotype was observed once. The chain has TRBV15 and TRBJ2-1; 10 positions agree with TRBD2. V shed 0 bases and J 8 bases; nucleotides not matched to a gene: 10. The CDR3 runs 17 residues. Germline V gene data show CDR1 as LNHNV and CDR2 as YYDKDF (reference sequence). The DNA for the CDR3 is TGTGCCACCAGCAGAGAACGGCTAGCGGGAGTTGGGGATGAGCAGTTCTTC. Its protein is CATSRERLAGVGDEQFF. The full variable domain, rest sourced from reference TRBV15 and TRBJ2-1, is DAMVIQNPRYQVTQFGKPVTLSCSQTLNHNVMYWYQQKSSQAPKLLFHYYDKDFNNEADTPDNFQSRRPNTSFCFLDIRSPGLGDTAMYLCATSRERLAGVGDEQFFGPGTRLTVL.

This clonotype was counted only a few times. The rearrangement joins TRBV6-6 to TRBJ1-4, with TRBD1 matching over 7 bases. Trimming removed 4 bases from V and 9 bases from J; junction bases left unmatched: 11. The CDR3 length is 15 residues. Germline values: CDR1 MNHNY, CDR2 SVGAGI (reference sequence). The CDR3 loop is CASSFGTAAMKKLFF. DNA for the CDR3: TGTGCCAGCAGTTTCGGGACAGCAGCCATGAAAAAACTGTTTTTT.

A few counts support this clonotype. The V and J genes are TRBV4-3 and TRBJ2-3, with D possibly matching TRBD1 (6 bases). The V gene's germline CDR1 is LGHNA and CDR2 YSLEER. Trimming cost V 0 bases and J 4 bases, with 17 bases left between them. The length of the CDR3 is 17 residues. The chain's CDR3 is CASSQDFRGSVSDTQYF. As DNA, the CDR3 is TGCGCCAGCAGCCAAGATTTCAGGGGATCTGTTTCAGATACGCAGTATTTT.

This clonotype showed up many times. V is TRBV28 and J is TRBJ2-7; TRBD1 or TRBD2 may be the D gene (6 bases each). Germline V gene data show CDR1 as MDHEN and CDR2 as SYDVKM. V was cut by 5 bases and J by 4 bases, with 15 bases left in between. CDR3 length equals 14 residues. The CDR3 coding sequence is TGTGCCAGCAGTCATCGAGGGGGGTTTTACGAGCAGTACTTC. This gives the protein CASSHRGGFYEQYF.

The CDR3 coding sequence is TGCAGTGCCCGGGACAGGGGGAGCACGAACACTGAAGCTTTCTTT. Translation gives CSARDRGSTNTEAFF. The chain recombines TRBV20-1 with TRBJ1-1; 11 nucleotides line up with TRBD1. The CDR3 loop spans 15 amino acids. V gave up 6 bases and J gave up 1 base; unmatched junction bases: 7. Per germline, CDR1 DFQATT and CDR2 SNEGSKA (reference sequence).

This clonotype appeared many times. The chain links TRBV9 to TRBJ2-7; TRBD1 matches 7 bases. CDR3 length: 14 amino acids. With 0 bases clipped from V and 2 bases from J, the junction kept 2 bases outside the gene matches. CDR1 is SGDLS and CDR2 is YYNGEE in the germline V gene. CDR3: CASSVETGTYEQYF. The CDR3 DNA follows: TGTGCCAGCAGCGTAGAGACAGGGACCTACGAGCAGTACTTC.

The chain joins TRBV20-1 to TRBJ2-3; TRBD2 aligns across 7 bases. The CDR3 has 16 residues. Per the germline V gene, CDR1 is DFQATT and CDR2 is SNEGSKA (reference sequence). V was pared by 3 bases and J by 1 base, with 10 bases of the junction left unmatched. DNA for the CDR3: TGCAGTGCTAGTCCCACCAATCGGGGGGGCACAGATACGCAGTATTTT. Translation: CSASPTNRGGTDTQYF.

As for this clonotype: Just one base apart from a much larger clone, this may be a read error. The chain recombines TRBV20-1 with TRBJ1-5; D might be TRBD1 (5 bases). Germline V gene sequence: CDR1 DFQATT, CDR2 SNEGSKA (reference sequence). The CDR3 consists of 14 residues. With 3 bases removed from V and 1 base from J, the gap between germline ends came to 10 bases. DNA of the CDR3: TGCAGTGCTAGGACAGTGGCGAGCAATCAGCCCCAGCATTTT. This codes for CSARTVASNQPQHF.